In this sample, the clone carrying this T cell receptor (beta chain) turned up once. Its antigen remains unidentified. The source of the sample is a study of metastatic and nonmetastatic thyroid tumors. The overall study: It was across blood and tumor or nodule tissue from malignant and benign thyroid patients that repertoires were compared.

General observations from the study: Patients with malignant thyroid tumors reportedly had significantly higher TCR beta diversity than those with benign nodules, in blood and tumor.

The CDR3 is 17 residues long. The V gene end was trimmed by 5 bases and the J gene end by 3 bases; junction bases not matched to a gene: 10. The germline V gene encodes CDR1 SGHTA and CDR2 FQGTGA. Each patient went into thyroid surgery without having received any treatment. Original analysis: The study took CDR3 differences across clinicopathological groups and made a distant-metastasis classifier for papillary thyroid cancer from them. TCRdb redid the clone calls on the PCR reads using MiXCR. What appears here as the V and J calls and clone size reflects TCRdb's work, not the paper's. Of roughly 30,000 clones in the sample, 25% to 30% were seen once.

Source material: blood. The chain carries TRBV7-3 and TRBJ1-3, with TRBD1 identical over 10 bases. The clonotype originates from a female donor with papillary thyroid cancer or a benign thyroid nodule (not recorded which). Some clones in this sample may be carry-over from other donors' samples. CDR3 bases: TGTGCCAGCAGCCCTAAGGCGGGACAGGGGTATGGAAACACCATATATTTT. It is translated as CASSPKAGQGYGNTIYF.